The 22 T cell receptor beta chains in this list originate from one sample, sequenced in a study of blood T cell repertoires in COVID-19. Sequencing was performed with immunoSEQ multiplex PCR; in TCRdb, only in-frame clones are kept and a portion is missing. The data contain 200,000 or so clones, 70% to 90% of them singletons. Sequencing was done on a sample of peripheral blood. These receptors were taken from a man in his sixties with acute or convalescent COVID-19.

In its sample, this clone was seen a few times. The chain employs TRBV5-5 and TRBJ2-7, with 9 bases that match TRBD1. Per germline, CDR1 SGHKS and CDR2 YYEKEE (reference sequence). With V trimmed by 0 bases and J by 4 bases, 8 bases remained unmatched. This CDR3 spans 16 amino acids. CDR3 region: CASSLVPGQGTYEQYF. The CDR3 DNA is TGTGCCAGCAGCTTGGTTCCGGGACAGGGAACTTACGAGCAGTACTTC.

This chain uses TRBV3-1 (or the pseudogene TRBV3-2) with TRBJ2-7; a possible D gene is TRBD1 (6 bases). The CDR3 contains 15 residues. V lost 1 base, J lost 4 bases, and 14 bases lay in between. CDR1 is LGHDT, CDR2 YNNKEL, per germline (reference sequence). DNA of the CDR3: TGTGCCAGCAGCCAAGCTGGGACACTACTTTACGAGCAGTACTTC. It specifies CASSQAGTLLYEQYF.

The V and J genes are TRBV30 and TRBJ2-7; 10 positions match TRBD2. This CDR3 comprises 14 residues. The V gene end was trimmed by 4 bases and the J gene end by 3 bases; junction bases not matched to a gene: 6. Germline-derived CDR1 and CDR2 are GTSNPN and SVGIG (reference sequence). Here the CDR3 reads CAWTSTSGRYEQYF. DNA for the CDR3: TGTGCCTGGACCTCGACTAGCGGGCGCTACGAGCAGTACTTC.

The chain employs TRBV4-1 and TRBJ1-5; no firm D call. CDR1 and CDR2 from the germline V gene are MGHRA and YSYEKL. V was pared by 1 base and J by 2 bases, with 12 bases between. This CDR3 contains 16 residues. The CDR3 nucleotides read TGCGCCAGCAGCCAAGGAGTAGTGGGCCGCAATCAGCCCCAGCATTTT. It translates to CASSQGVVGRNQPQHF.

The rearrangement links TRBV15 to TRBJ2-7, with D possibly TRBD1 on 5 matching bases. This CDR3 is built from 13 residues. Trimming stripped 3 bases from V and 1 base from J, with 7 bases between. Germline CDR1 reads LNHNV; CDR2 reads YYDKDF (reference sequence). The CDR3 reads CATSRDKSYEQYF. CDR3 in DNA: TGTGCCACCAGCAGGGACAAATCCTACGAGCAGTACTTC.

In the case of this clone: The junction differs from germline at one of its ends, possibly a read error. CDR3 loop: CASNQDIAGGLETQYF. CDR3 in DNA: TGTGCCAGCAACCAAGATATAGCGGGAGGGCTAGAGACCCAGTACTTC. The chain has TRBV4-2 and TRBJ2-5; 11 nucleotides match TRBD2. This CDR3 has 16 residues. Germline CDR1 LGHNA, CDR2 YNFKEQ.

V is TRBV6-2 or TRBV6-3 and J is TRBJ1-4; TRBD1 matches at 9 bases. CDR3 length: 14 residues. Germline lookup yields CDR1 MNHEY and CDR2 SVGEGT. J gave up 7 bases and V 5 bases, and 5 bases lay outside the gene matches. The CDR3 coding sequence is TGTGCCAGCAGTCCGGGACAGGGAGGTGAAAAACTGTTTTTT. This encodes CASSPGQGGEKLFF.

The genes are TRBV5-1 and TRBJ2-3, with D possibly matching TRBD2 (5 bases). CDR3 length: 15 amino acids. Germline-derived CDR1 and CDR2 are SGHRS and YFSETQ. V was clipped by 3 bases and J by 4 bases, with 15 bases between them. The CDR3 protein is CASSSEAGRSDTQYF. Written as DNA, the CDR3 is TGCGCCAGCAGCTCGGAGGCAGGAAGGTCAGATACGCAGTATTTT.

The genes are TRBV12-3 or TRBV12-4 and TRBJ2-1, with D maybe TRBD1 (6 bases). V was pared by 6 bases and J by 8 bases, with 14 bases between. This CDR3 region has 13 residues. The CDR3 spells CASRPRGLDEQFF. CDR3 bases: TGTGCCAGCAGGCCGAGGGGGTTGGATGAGCAGTTCTTC.

This clone appeared a single time. The genes are TRBV20-1 and TRBJ2-3; D is perhaps TRBD2 (6 bases). V gave up 6 bases and J gave up 9 bases, with 13 bases separating them. The CDR3 is made up of 11 amino acids. Germline V lookup: CDR1 DFQATT, CDR2 SNEGSKA (reference sequence). The CDR3 sequence: CSATNGGTQYF. In nucleotides, the CDR3 is TGCAGTGCCACTAACGGAGGGACGCAGTATTTT.

The V call is TRBV5-1, the J call TRBJ2-5; 10 bases agree with TRBD2. The CDR3 covers 16 residues. Germline V lookup: CDR1 SGHRS, CDR2 YFSETQ. J lost 5 bases, V lost 4 bases, and 11 bases had no gene match. The CDR3 nucleotides are TGCGCCAGCAGCATCCATCAAGCGGGAGGGGGGGAGACCCAGTACTTC. It encodes CASSIHQAGGGETQYF. Full variable domain (outside the CDR3, taken from reference TRBV5-1 and TRBJ2-5): KAGVTQTPRYLIKTRGQQVTLSCSPISGHRSVSWYQQTPGQGLQFLFEYFSETQRNKGNFPGRFSGRQFSNSRSEMNVSTLELGDSALYLCASSIHQAGGGETQYFGPGTRLLVL.

The chain combines TRBV7-6 with TRBJ2-2; D gene unclear. CDR3 size: 13 residues. Germline V lookup: CDR1 SGHVS, CDR2 FNYEAQ. The V end was cut by 5 bases, the J end by 5 bases, with 9 bases between. CDR3 in amino acids: CASSLYRTGELFF. The CDR3 nucleotides read TGTGCCAGCAGCCTGTACAGAACCGGGGAGCTGTTTTTT.

This clone has more than one count but fewer than ten. The V call is TRBV7-8, the J call TRBJ2-1; TRBD1 matches 9 bases. The V segment lost 5 bases and the J segment 4 bases; nucleotides outside the gene matches: 6. CDR1 is SGHVS and CDR2 is FQNEAQ in the germline V gene. The CDR3 is 15 amino acids. CDR3 coding DNA: TGTGCCAGCAGCGTCCGGGACAGGGCTTACAATGAGCAGTTCTTC. Its protein is CASSVRDRAYNEQFF.

The chain joins TRBV4-1 to TRBJ2-3, with TRBD2 matching 9 bases. V trimming: 6 bases; J trimming: 5 bases; junction bases outside the gene matches: 3. Germline V gene sequence: CDR1 MGHRA, CDR2 YSYEKL. The CDR3 has 13 amino acids. This chain's CDR3 is CASSRLAEDTQYF. The CDR3 coding sequence is TGCGCCAGCAGTCGACTAGCGGAAGATACGCAGTATTTT.

V gene TRBV10-1 combines with J gene TRBJ1-6, with 11 bases identical to TRBD1. Looked up from germline, CDR1 is WNHNN and CDR2 is SYGVQD (reference sequence). V lost 4 bases and J lost 7; bases outside the gene matches: 3. The CDR3 runs to 15 residues. The CDR3 reads CASSGGDRGNSPLHF. The CDR3 nucleotides read TGCGCCAGCAGTGGTGGGGACAGGGGGAATTCACCCCTCCACTTT.

This clone was recorded a few times. The chain's CDR3 is CAISDPGQGYEQYF. CDR3 DNA: TGTGCCATCAGTGACCCGGGACAGGGCTACGAGCAGTACTTC. The chain couples TRBV10-3 to TRBJ2-7; 9 nucleotides match TRBD1. The CDR3 runs to 14 residues. Germline assignment: CDR1 ENHRY and CDR2 SYGVKD. After removal of 3 bases from V and 3 bases from J, the junction contained 3 bases not matched to a gene.

The rearrangement joins TRBV4-1 to TRBJ2-7; D is possibly TRBD1 (5 bases). CDR1 and CDR2 (germline): MGHRA, YSYEKL. Trimming pared 0 bases from V and 7 bases from J, leaving 7 bases between. This CDR3 contains 12 residues. CDR3 loop: CASSQEGAEQYF. For the CDR3, the DNA is TGCGCCAGCAGCCAAGAAGGGGCAGAGCAGTACTTC.

CDR3: CASSGQGSQPQHF. The CDR3 DNA is TGTGCCAGTTCCGGACAGGGTTCTCAGCCCCAGCATTTT. The chain combines TRBV19 with TRBJ1-5; 8 nucleotides align to TRBD1. This CDR3 comprises 13 residues. Per germline, CDR1 LNHDA and CDR2 SQIVND (reference sequence). The V and J ends lost 8 bases and 6 bases, in that order; junction bases with no gene match: 6.

The genes are TRBV9 and TRBJ1-2; D possibly corresponds to TRBD1 (5 bases). The V gene lost 4 bases and the J gene lost 4 bases, with 8 bases spanning the gap. The CDR3 has 12 residues. CDR1 SGDLS and CDR2 YYNGEE come from the germline V gene. DNA of the CDR3: TGTGCCAGCAGCACCGGGGGCTATGGCTACACCTTC. This codes for CASSTGGYGYTF.

J is TRBJ2-7 and V is TRBV19; perhaps TRBD1 as D (6 bases). The CDR3 loop spans 17 amino acids. The ends were cut back, 3 bases at V and 2 bases at J, with 20 bases in the middle. Germline CDR1 is LNHDA and CDR2 is SQIVND (reference sequence). The CDR3 sequence is CASSIGRPGQVAYEQYF. The CDR3 region has the DNA TGTGCCAGTAGTATCGGAAGACCGGGACAAGTCGCCTACGAGCAGTACTTC.

This sequence joins TRBV7-9 and TRBJ1-4; D perhaps matches TRBD1 (5 bases). This CDR3 spans 14 amino acids. The V and J ends lost 4 bases and 3 bases respectively, with 9 bases between them. Looked up from germline, CDR1 is SEHNR and CDR2 is FQNEAQ (reference sequence). The CDR3 bases are TGTGCCAGCAGCTCCCAGGGTTCTAATGAAAAACTGTTTTTT. Its translation is CASSSQGSNEKLFF.

The chain has TRBV25-1 and TRBJ2-6, with 8 nucleotides matching TRBD1. This CDR3 is built from 16 residues. The V and J ends lost 7 bases and 3 bases, in that order; junction bases with no gene match: 8. The germline V gene encodes CDR1 MGHDK and CDR2 SYGVNS. CDR3 region: CASTSQGAGGANVLTF. The CDR3 DNA is TGTGCCAGCACCAGCCAGGGGGCGGGTGGGGCCAACGTCCTGACTTTC.